The present T cell receptor beta chain was sequenced within a study of OX40 agonist ivuxolimab in advanced cancers. The CDR3 runs to 15 residues. CDR1 and CDR2 (germline): SGHRS, YFSETQ. Using immunoSEQ multiplex PCR, the repertoire was profiled, and TCRdb retains in-frame clones only, with some absent. The table lists approximately 47,000 clones, about 81% of them singletons. As concerns this clone: A read error may produce the germline difference seen at one junction end.

This sequence originates from an adult with an advanced solid tumor such as melanoma, head and neck, liver or kidney cancer. The sequenced sample was CD4+ or CD8+ T cells sorted from blood, obtained in a trial of the OX40 agonist ivuxolimab. The gene calls are TRBV5-1 and TRBJ1-5; the D gene is possibly TRBD1 (5 bases). The CDR3 protein is CASSPQVGENRPQHF. CDR3 DNA sequence: TGCGCCAGCAGCCCCCAGGTGGGGGAAAATCGGCCCCAGCATTTT.